Listed here is a single TCR beta chain. CDR3 length: 14 residues. The germline CDR1 and CDR2 sequences are MDHEN and SYDVKM. J lost 4 bases, V lost 5 bases, and 5 bases had no gene match. The data were taken from a study of cytomegalovirus exposure and HLA in healthy donors. Vbeta (60) and Jbeta (13) primers were used in the PCR. The protocol was immunoSEQ multiplex PCR, while the TCRdb copy is restricted to in-frame clones and leaves out a portion. Seen here are 75,000 to 90,000 clones, around four fifths observed once, and the top ten hold 8% to 10%. The sample comprised PBMCs. This chain joins TRBV28 and TRBJ2-7, with 10 bases aligning to TRBD1. This sequence was found in a woman aged 40 to 55 in good health and CMV-seropositive. CDR3 amino acids: CASSPRQGAYEQYF. Here the CDR3 DNA reads TGTGCCAGCAGTCCCCGACAGGGGGCTTACGAGCAGTACTTC.